A selection of T cell receptor beta chains follows, all from one sample in a study of spatial heterogeneity in lung cancer. TCRdb re-called the 5' RACE reads through MiXCR, storing one row per CDR3 protein. Of more than 30,000 distinct CDR3 sequences listed, about 9.4% are singletons. Sequences were derived from PBMCs, sampled at follow-up. The receptor source for this set is a female donor with early-stage non-small cell lung cancer. Both conserved end residues are part of each CDR3. A D gene is named only where the DNA matches it firmly. Not every row has a clone size; where given, it reads once, few, many or a size class.

abundance,d_gene,v_gene,j_gene,CDR3aa,CDR3nt
many,.,TRBV7-8,TRBJ2-7,CASSLGLNEQYF,TGTGCCAGCAGCTTGGGGCTAAACGAGCAGTACTTC
.,.,TRBV4-3,TRBJ1-4,CASGHEQAGDEKLFF,TGCGCCAGCGGCCATGAACAGGCCGGGGATGAAAAACTGTTTTTT
few,.,TRBV10-3,TRBJ1-1,CAISESVTGMWYNEAFF,TGTGCCATCAGTGAGTCAGTAACAGGGATGTGGTACAATGAAGCTTTCTTT
.,TRBD2,TRBV5-1,TRBJ2-1,CASSSTLAGISYNEQFF,TGCGCCAGCAGCTCCACCTTAGCGGGGATAAGCTACAATGAGCAGTTCTTC
few,TRBD2,TRBV9,TRBJ2-5,CASSVEKRGDQETQYF,TGTGCCAGCAGCGTAGAGAAGCGGGGGGACCAAGAGACCCAGTACTTC
.,.,TRBV5-6,TRBJ2-3,CASSPGRDTQYF,TGTGCCAGCAGTCCAGGGCGCGATACGCAGTATTTT
.,TRBD1,TRBV7-9,TRBJ2-1,CASSAGPGQGADEQFF,TGTGCCAGCAGCGCGGGCCCGGGACAGGGGGCCGATGAGCAGTTCTTC
few,TRBD2,TRBV9,TRBJ2-1,CASSAAGGPYNEQFF,TGTGCCAGCAGCGCAGCGGGGGGACCATACAATGAGCAGTTCTTC
many,.,TRBV6-2/TRBV6-3,TRBJ2-3,CASSSEGTAEEDTQYF,TGTGCCAGCAGTTCGGAGGGGACCGCGGAGGAGGATACGCAGTATTTT
few,.,TRBV5-1,TRBJ2-5,CASRWGGEETQYF,TGCGCCAGCAGATGGGGGGGCGAGGAGACCCAGTACTTC
many,.,TRBV5-4,TRBJ2-3,CASSHRQVGTDTQYF,TGTGCCAGCAGCCACAGACAGGTGGGCACAGATACGCAGTATTTT
many,TRBD2,TRBV7-2,TRBJ2-3,CASSQPGLAVKGDTQYF,TGTGCCAGCAGCCAGCCGGGACTAGCGGTTAAGGGAGATACGCAGTATTTT
.,.,TRBV6-2/TRBV6-3,TRBJ2-7,CASSYSILRGGDEQYF,TGTGCCAGCAGTTACTCCATCTTACGGGGCGGGGACGAGCAGTACTTC
.,.,TRBV5-1,TRBJ1-1,CASSLEGANTEAFF,TGCGCCAGCAGCTTGGAAGGGGCGAACACTGAAGCTTTCTTT
.,.,TRBV7-2,TRBJ2-3,CASSPPGLTDTQYF,TGTGCCAGCAGCCCACCGGGACTTACAGATACGCAGTATTTT
.,TRBD1,TRBV18,TRBJ1-1,CASSPPTGQGAHTEAFF,TGTGCCAGCTCACCACCTACGGGACAGGGGGCCCACACTGAAGCTTTCTTT
.,TRBD2,TRBV29-1,TRBJ2-1,CSVGAGGPKNEQFF,TGCAGCGTTGGAGCGGGGGGGCCGAAAAATGAGCAGTTCTTC
many,.,TRBV6-2/TRBV6-3,TRBJ2-7,CASGISYEQYF,TGTGCCAGCGGCATCTCCTACGAGCAGTACTTC
.,.,TRBV29-1,TRBJ2-5,CSGVEGQETQYF,TGCAGCGGTGTGGAGGGGCAAGAGACCCAGTACTTC
many,TRBD2,TRBV5-8,TRBJ2-2,CASRTRENSGELFF,TGTGCCAGCAGAACGCGGGAGAACTCCGGGGAGCTGTTTTTT
many,.,TRBV3-1,TRBJ2-5,CASSQEEGYQETQYF,TGTGCCAGCAGCCAAGAGGAGGGGTACCAAGAGACCCAGTACTTC
many,.,TRBV6-5,TRBJ1-4,CASSYSGTNEKLFF,TGTGCCAGCAGTTACTCGGGGACAAATGAAAAACTGTTTTTT
many,.,TRBV6-5,TRBJ1-6,CASSPTGVPGNSPLHF,TGTGCCAGCAGCCCCACCGGAGTCCCCGGGAATTCACCCCTCCACTTT
.,.,TRBV7-2,TRBJ2-5,CASSVLAGPRETQYF,TGTGCCAGCAGCGTCTTAGCTGGGCCTAGGGAGACCCAGTACTTC
many,.,TRBV5-6,TRBJ1-1,CASSLRERGGGAEAFF,TGTGCCAGCAGCTTGCGGGAGCGCGGGGGTGGAGCTGAAGCTTTCTTT
many,TRBD1,TRBV3-1,TRBJ2-7,CASSRQGALYEQYF,TGTGCCAGCAGCCGGCAGGGGGCTTTATACGAGCAGTACTTC
many,TRBD1,TRBV28,TRBJ1-1,CASSLGTGGFRYTEAFF,TGTGCCAGCAGTTTGGGGACAGGGGGCTTTCGGTATACTGAAGCTTTCTTT
many,TRBD2,TRBV7-9,TRBJ2-1,CASSQVLTSGDYNEQFF,TGTGCCAGCAGCCAAGTCCTGACTAGCGGGGACTACAATGAGCAGTTCTTC
few,TRBD2,TRBV7-9,TRBJ2-2,CASSFRGTSGANTGELFF,TGTGCCAGCAGCTTCCGAGGTACTAGCGGGGCGAACACCGGGGAGCTGTTTTTT
many,TRBD2,TRBV7-2,TRBJ2-1,CASSSHPRLAGNEQFF,TGTGCCAGCAGCTCCCACCCGAGACTAGCGGGGAATGAGCAGTTCTTC
many,.,TRBV11-2,TRBJ1-1,CASSLERTENTEAFF,TGTGCCAGCAGCTTAGAGCGCACAGAGAACACTGAAGCTTTCTTT
many,.,TRBV7-8,TRBJ1-1,CASSPPGRNPDTEAFF,TGTGCCAGCAGTCCCCCCGGGCGGAATCCGGACACTGAAGCTTTCTTT
.,.,TRBV20-1,TRBJ1-5,CSAPQDRKLRRNQPQHF,TGCAGTGCCCCTCAGGACAGAAAGTTAAGGCGCAATCAGCCCCAGCATTTT
few,TRBD1,TRBV20-1,TRBJ2-5,CSARGQGSAETQYF,TGCAGTGCTAGGGGACAGGGTAGTGCGGAGACCCAGTACTTC
many,.,TRBV2,TRBJ2-3,CASSDGNRRDTQYF,TGTGCCAGCAGTGATGGTAACAGGCGAGATACGCAGTATTTT
many,.,TRBV18,TRBJ2-1,CASSPGRGVYNEQFF,TGTGCCAGCTCACCAGGCAGGGGGGTCTACAATGAGCAGTTCTTC
many,.,TRBV7-9,TRBJ2-1,CASSLNVHEQFF,TGTGCCAGCAGCTTAAACGTCCATGAGCAGTTCTTC
many,.,TRBV28,TRBJ2-5,CASNVNGFQETQYF,TGTGCCAGTAACGTTAACGGGTTTCAAGAGACCCAGTACTTC
.,TRBD2,TRBV11-2,TRBJ2-7,CASSLYSGGSYEQYF,TGTGCCAGCAGCTTATATAGCGGGGGATCTTACGAGCAGTACTTC
many,TRBD2,TRBV7-2,TRBJ2-1,CASSTRLAGEQFF,TGTGCCAGCAGCACCAGACTAGCGGGAGAGCAGTTCTTC